The clone carrying this T cell receptor beta chain appeared many times. A J-beta primer mix and a sample-barcoded 5' primer were used in a second PCR of roughly 6 to 12 cycles. A single record per CDR3 protein comes from TCRdb applying MiXCR to the 5' RACE reads. The table lists some 710,000 distinct CDR3 sequences, about 20% of them singletons. The data are from a study of blood T cells in healthy people across ages. The CDR3 sequence is 15 residues long. The V end lost 4 bases, the J end lost 8 bases, and 18 bases lay between the germline ends. CDR1 DFQATT and CDR2 SNEGSKA come from the germline V gene (reference sequence).

Sequencing was done on a sample of blood. The sequence was collected from a man between 70 and 80 years old in good health. The chain combines TRBV20-1 with TRBJ1-6, with D maybe TRBD1 (5 bases). CDR3 region: CSANTVQGLDSPLHF. The CDR3 DNA follows: TGCAGTGCTAATACGGTTCAGGGACTGGATTCACCCCTCCACTTT.